These 18 T cell receptor beta chains were all obtained from the same sample, sequenced in a study of beta chain features in type 1 diabetes. The sequenced template was cDNA made from the entire isolated RNA. Sequencing used immunoSEQ multiplex PCR; TCRdb keeps in-frame clones, though not all of them. The sample has 140,000 to 150,000 clones; about 13% are singletons. Study results and caveats: Type 1 diabetes patients had moderately but significantly shorter TCRB CDR3s in all four CD4+ subsets.

These TCRs are of unknown antigen specificity. Sample: central memory CD4+ T cells from blood. These receptors were obtained from a man in his late teens or twenties with type 1 diabetes.

This clone was observed many times. The V call is TRBV28, the J call TRBJ2-7; D is undetermined. The CDR3 is made up of 12 amino acids. Per germline, CDR1 MDHEN and CDR2 SYDVKM. The ends were cut back, 10 bases at V and 3 bases at J, with 13 bases in the middle. DNA of the CDR3: TGTGCCACCTGGACGAACCACTACGAGCAGTACTTC. This gives the protein CATWTNHYEQYF.

This clone appeared a few times. The chain employs TRBV30 and TRBJ1-3, with a tentative D call TRBD1 (6 bases). The CDR3 covers 13 residues. With 5 bases removed from V and 1 base from J, the gap between germline ends came to 9 bases. Germline values: CDR1 GTSNPN, CDR2 SVGIG (reference sequence). In DNA, the CDR3 is TGTGCCTGGGACACAGGGTCTGGAAACACCATATATTTT. It encodes CAWDTGSGNTIYF.

A remark on this clone: The junction departs from the called germline gene at one end, perhaps through a read error. The V gene is TRBV4-1, the J gene TRBJ2-5; perhaps D is TRBD1 or TRBD2 (7 bases each). The germline V gene encodes CDR1 MGHRA and CDR2 YSYEKL. This CDR3 spans 16 amino acids. The CDR3 bases are TGCGCCTGCAGCCAAGATGGGCAGGGGGGGAAGGAGACCCAGTACTTC. Translating gives CACSQDGQGGKETQYF.

This clone came up a few times. The gene calls are TRBV5-1 and TRBJ1-2; D unclear. Germline V gene lookup returns CDR1 SGHRS and CDR2 YFSETQ. V was shortened by 0 bases and J by 1 base, with 4 bases between the two germline ends. The CDR3 has 13 amino acids. CDR3 DNA sequence: TGCGCCAGCAGCTTGGGCAATAACTATGGCTACACCTTC. It translates to CASSLGNNYGYTF.

The chain joins TRBV7-6 to TRBJ2-7, with TRBD1 matching over 10 bases. The length of the CDR3 is 14 residues. With 5 bases clipped from V and 7 bases from J, the junction kept 8 bases outside the gene matches. The V gene's germline CDR1 is SGHVS and CDR2 FNYEAQ. As DNA, the CDR3 is TGTGCCAGCAGCCCTCGACAGGGGGCGGGGGAGCAGTACTTC. Amino acids: CASSPRQGAGEQYF.

This clone appeared a few times. The chain couples TRBV30 to TRBJ1-1; tentatively, D is TRBD1 (5 bases). V was pared by 0 bases and J by 8 bases, with 13 bases between. The CDR3 consists of 13 residues. Germline assignment: CDR1 GTSNPN and CDR2 SVGIG (reference sequence). CDR3 amino acids: CAWSVRSGGEAFF. The CDR3 bases are TGTGCCTGGAGTGTACGAAGTGGGGGGGAAGCTTTCTTT.

This chain uses TRBV5-1 with TRBJ2-1, with 12 bases lining up with TRBD2. Per germline, CDR1 SGHRS and CDR2 YFSETQ. With V trimmed by 4 bases and J by 5 bases, 4 bases remained unmatched. This CDR3 region has 15 residues. The CDR3 here is CASSLTSGGDNEQFF. As DNA, the CDR3 is TGCGCCAGCAGCCTGACTAGCGGGGGTGACAATGAGCAGTTCTTC.

This clone was recorded a few times. V gene TRBV29-1 combines with J gene TRBJ1-5; no reliable D call. CDR3 length: 13 amino acids. The germline gives CDR1 SQVTM, CDR2 ANQGSEA. Trimming shortened V by 3 bases and J by 4 bases, and 10 bases separated the two germline ends. CDR3: CSVEVAPNQPQHF. The CDR3 nucleotides are TGCAGCGTTGAGGTCGCACCAAATCAGCCCCAGCATTTT.

This chain links TRBV2 with TRBJ2-1, with 8 nucleotides matching TRBD2. V lost 6 bases to trimming and J lost 4 bases; unmatched junction nucleotides: 8. CDR1 is SNHLY, CDR2 FYNNEI, per germline. The CDR3 runs 15 residues. The CDR3 DNA reads as TGTGCCAGCAGCTATGATGCGGGGGGTTACAATGAGCAGTTCTTC. Residues: CASSYDAGGYNEQFF.

The V call is TRBV2, the J call TRBJ2-5; tentatively, D is TRBD2 (5 bases). This CDR3 spans 12 amino acids. Trimming took 7 bases from V and 3 from J, leaving 9 bases between them. Germline V gives CDR1 SNHLY, CDR2 FYNNEI. CDR3 protein: CASTRGKETQYF. As DNA, the CDR3 is TGTGCCAGCACTCGAGGGAAAGAGACCCAGTACTTC.

In its sample, this clone was seen many times. CDR3 in amino acids: CASSLAPGGNEQFF. The CDR3 coding sequence is TGCGCCAGCAGCTTGGCACCAGGGGGCAATGAGCAGTTCTTC. J is TRBJ2-1 and V is TRBV5-1; 7 nucleotides match TRBD1. CDR1 is SGHRS, CDR2 YFSETQ, per germline. This CDR3 comprises 14 residues. With V trimmed by 0 bases and J by 6 bases, 3 bases remained unmatched.

The chain uses TRBV7-4 and TRBJ2-7, with 10 positions matching TRBD1. The CDR3 is 18 amino acids. Germline V CDR1 and CDR2: SGHVT, SQSDAQ. Trimming removed 3 bases from V and 0 bases from J; junction bases left unmatched: 11. CDR3 nucleotides: TGTGCCAGCAGCTTCCCCGCAGACAGGGGGCCAAGCTCCTACGAGCAGTACTTC. Amino acids: CASSFPADRGPSSYEQYF.

The genes are TRBV29-1 and TRBJ1-3; TRBD1 aligns across 7 bases. This CDR3 is 16 amino acids long. Germline CDR1 is SQVTM and CDR2 is ANQGSEA. The trim removed 4 bases at V and 2 bases at J, leaving 11 bases unmatched. The CDR3 DNA sequence: TGCAGCGTTGCAGGCGTGGCAGGGGGAACTGGAAACACCATATATTTT. Encoded protein: CSVAGVAGGTGNTIYF. Together with reference TRBV29-1 and TRBJ1-3, the CDR3 gives the full variable domain: SAVISQKPSRDICQRGTSLTIQCQVDSQVTMMFWYRQQPGQSLTLIATANQGSEATYESGFVIDKFPISRPNLTFSTLTVSNMSPEDSSIYLCSVAGVAGGTGNTIYFGEGSWLTVV.

Turning to this clone: A much larger clone differs by one base, so this may be a read error. V is TRBV29-1 and J is TRBJ2-2; the D is unclear. V lost 7 bases and J lost 6, with 9 bases in between. Germline V gene sequence: CDR1 SQVTM, CDR2 ANQGSEA. The CDR3 is made up of 11 amino acids. The CDR3 loop is CSGVGAGELFF. As DNA, the CDR3 is TGCAGCGGTGTAGGCGCCGGGGAGCTGTTTTTT.

V and J are TRBV19 and TRBJ1-5; D may be TRBD1 (6 bases). The CDR3 runs to 18 residues. V lost 4 bases to trimming and J lost 3 bases, with 22 bases between them. In germline, CDR1 is LNHDA, CDR2 SQIVND (reference sequence). Written as DNA, the CDR3 is TGTGCCAGTAGTACCCACCCATCGGGGGCAGCGTTCAATCAGCCCCAGCATTTT. This sequence encodes CASSTHPSGAAFNQPQHF.

In its sample, this clone was seen a few times. V is TRBV7-9 and J is TRBJ2-5; TRBD1 agrees at 7 bases. This CDR3 is built from 14 residues. The trim removed 7 bases at V and 0 bases at J, leaving 5 bases unmatched. The germline CDR1 and CDR2 sequences are SEHNR and FQNEAQ (reference sequence). CDR3 DNA sequence: TGTGCCAGCAATCTACAGGGGTACCAAGAGACCCAGTACTTC. Residues: CASNLQGYQETQYF.

The chain links TRBV6-1 to TRBJ2-7; 8 bases are shared with TRBD2. The CDR3 consists of 13 residues. V shed 5 bases, J shed 3 bases, and the junction held 3 bases outside the gene matches. Germline values: CDR1 MNHNS, CDR2 SASEGT. Here the CDR3 DNA reads TGTGCCAGCAGTCCGGGAGGGTACTACGAGCAGTACTTC. Protein product: CASSPGGYYEQYF.

The chain recombines TRBV2 with TRBJ1-1; 9 positions match TRBD1. Germline CDR1 is SNHLY and CDR2 is FYNNEI. The CDR3 is made up of 15 amino acids. V shed 5 bases and J 2 bases; nucleotides not matched to a gene: 6. DNA for the CDR3: TGTGCCAGCAGTAGGGGACAGGGTGTTAACACTGAAGCTTTCTTT. Translated, it gives CASSRGQGVNTEAFF.